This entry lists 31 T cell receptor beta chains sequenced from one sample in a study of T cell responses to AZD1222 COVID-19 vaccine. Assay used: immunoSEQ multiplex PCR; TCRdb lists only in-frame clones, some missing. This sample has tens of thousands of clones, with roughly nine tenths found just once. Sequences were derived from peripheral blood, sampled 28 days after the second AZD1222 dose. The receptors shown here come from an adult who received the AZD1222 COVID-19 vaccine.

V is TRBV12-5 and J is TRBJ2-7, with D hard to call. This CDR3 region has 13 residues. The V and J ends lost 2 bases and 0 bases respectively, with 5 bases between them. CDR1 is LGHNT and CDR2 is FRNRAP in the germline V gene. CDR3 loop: CASGLSASYEQYF. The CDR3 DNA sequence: TGTGCTAGTGGTTTGAGCGCCTCCTACGAGCAGTACTTC.

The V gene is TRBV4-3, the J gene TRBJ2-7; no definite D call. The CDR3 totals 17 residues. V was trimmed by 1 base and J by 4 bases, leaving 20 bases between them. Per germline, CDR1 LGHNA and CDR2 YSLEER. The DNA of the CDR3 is TGCGCCAGCAGCCAAGGAGGTTTTAGAGGTTTAAAGTACGAGCAGTACTTC. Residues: CASSQGGFRGLKYEQYF.

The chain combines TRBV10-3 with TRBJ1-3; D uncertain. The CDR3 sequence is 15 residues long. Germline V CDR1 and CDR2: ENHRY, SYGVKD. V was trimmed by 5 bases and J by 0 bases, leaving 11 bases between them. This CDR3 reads CAISSDPGSGNTIYF. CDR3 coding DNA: TGTGCCATCAGTAGCGACCCCGGCTCTGGAAACACCATATATTTT.

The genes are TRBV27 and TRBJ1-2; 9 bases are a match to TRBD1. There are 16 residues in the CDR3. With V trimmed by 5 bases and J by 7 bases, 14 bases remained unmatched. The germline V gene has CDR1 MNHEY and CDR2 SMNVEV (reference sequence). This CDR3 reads CASSVSGTGPIFGYTF. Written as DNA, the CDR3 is TGTGCCAGCAGTGTCTCCGGGACAGGGCCGATCTTTGGCTACACCTTC.

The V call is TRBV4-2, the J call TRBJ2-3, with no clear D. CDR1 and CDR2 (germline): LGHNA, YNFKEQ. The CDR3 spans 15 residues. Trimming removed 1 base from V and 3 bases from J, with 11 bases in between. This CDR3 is CASSQVNGRTDTQYF. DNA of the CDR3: TGTGCCAGCAGCCAAGTTAATGGGCGTACAGATACGCAGTATTTT.

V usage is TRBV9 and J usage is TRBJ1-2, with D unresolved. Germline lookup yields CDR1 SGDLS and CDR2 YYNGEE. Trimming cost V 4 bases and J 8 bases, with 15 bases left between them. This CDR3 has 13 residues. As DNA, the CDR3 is TGTGCCAGCAGCCCCCGTTCAGGCTACGGCTACACCTTC. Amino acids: CASSPRSGYGYTF. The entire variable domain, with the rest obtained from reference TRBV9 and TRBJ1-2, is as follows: DSGVTQTPKHLITATGQRVTLRCSPRSGDLSVYWYQQSLDQGLQFLIQYYNGEERAKGNILERFSAQQFPDLHSELNLSSLELGDSALYFCASSPRSGYGYTFGSGTRLTVV.

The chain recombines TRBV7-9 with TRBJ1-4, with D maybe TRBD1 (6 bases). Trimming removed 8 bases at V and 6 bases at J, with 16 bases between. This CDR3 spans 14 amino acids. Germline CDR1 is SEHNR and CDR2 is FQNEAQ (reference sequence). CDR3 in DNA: TGTGCCAGCCCCCTCAGGGGAGGAGATGAAAAACTGTTTTTT. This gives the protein CASPLRGGDEKLFF. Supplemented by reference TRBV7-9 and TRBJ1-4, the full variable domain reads DTGVSQNPRHKITKRGQNVTFRCDPISEHNRLYWYRQTLGQGPEFLTYFQNEAQLEKSRLLSDRFSAERPKGSFSTLEIQRTEQGDSAMYLCASPLRGGDEKLFFGSGTQLSVL.

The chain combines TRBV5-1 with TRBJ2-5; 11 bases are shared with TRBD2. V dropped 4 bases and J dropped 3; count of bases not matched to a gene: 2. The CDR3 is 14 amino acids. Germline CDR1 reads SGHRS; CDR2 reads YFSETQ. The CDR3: CASSVGLAEETQYF. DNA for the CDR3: TGCGCCAGCAGCGTGGGACTAGCGGAAGAGACCCAGTACTTC.

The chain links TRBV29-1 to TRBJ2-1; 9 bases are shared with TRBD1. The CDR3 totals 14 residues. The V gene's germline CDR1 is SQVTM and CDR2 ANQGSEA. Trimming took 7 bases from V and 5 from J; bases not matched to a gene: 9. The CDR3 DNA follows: TGCAGCGCCCTCAAACAGGGGGCGGACAATGAGCAGTTCTTC. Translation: CSALKQGADNEQFF.

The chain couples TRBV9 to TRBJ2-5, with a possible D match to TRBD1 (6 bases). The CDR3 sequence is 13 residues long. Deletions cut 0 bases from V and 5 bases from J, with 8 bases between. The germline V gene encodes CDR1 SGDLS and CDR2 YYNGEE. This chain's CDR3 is CASSVGGLETQYF. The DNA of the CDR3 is TGTGCCAGCAGCGTAGGGGGGCTGGAGACCCAGTACTTC.

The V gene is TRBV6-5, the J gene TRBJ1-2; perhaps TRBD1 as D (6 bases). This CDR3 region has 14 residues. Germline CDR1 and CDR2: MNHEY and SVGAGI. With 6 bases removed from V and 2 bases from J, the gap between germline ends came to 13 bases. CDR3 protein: CASSRNRDNYGYTF. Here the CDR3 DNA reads TGTGCCAGCAGCCGCAACAGGGACAACTATGGCTACACCTTC.

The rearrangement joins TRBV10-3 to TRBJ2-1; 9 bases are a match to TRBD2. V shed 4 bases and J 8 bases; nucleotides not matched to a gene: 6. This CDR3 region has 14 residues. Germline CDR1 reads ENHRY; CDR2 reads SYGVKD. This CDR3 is CAISGSGSGHEQFF. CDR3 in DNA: TGTGCCATCAGTGGTAGCGGGAGCGGCCATGAGCAGTTCTTC.

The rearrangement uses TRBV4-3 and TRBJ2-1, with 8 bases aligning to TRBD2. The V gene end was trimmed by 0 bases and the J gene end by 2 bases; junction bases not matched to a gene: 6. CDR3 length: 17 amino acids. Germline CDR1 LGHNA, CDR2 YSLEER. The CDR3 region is CASSQERSGITYNEQFF. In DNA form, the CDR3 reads TGCGCCAGCAGCCAAGAACGTAGCGGGATAACCTACAATGAGCAGTTCTTC.

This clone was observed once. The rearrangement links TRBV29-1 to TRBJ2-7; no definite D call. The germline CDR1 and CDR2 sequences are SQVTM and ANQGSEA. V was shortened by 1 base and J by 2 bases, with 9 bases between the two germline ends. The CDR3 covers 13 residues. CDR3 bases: TGCAGCGTTGAAGCCCCGGGCACCTACGAGCAGTACTTC. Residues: CSVEAPGTYEQYF.

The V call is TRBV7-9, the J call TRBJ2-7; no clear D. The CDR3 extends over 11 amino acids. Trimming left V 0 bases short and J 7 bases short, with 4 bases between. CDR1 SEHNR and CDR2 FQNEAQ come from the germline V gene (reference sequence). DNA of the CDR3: TGTGCCAGCAGCTTAGCAGGGGAGCAGTACTTC. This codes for CASSLAGEQYF.

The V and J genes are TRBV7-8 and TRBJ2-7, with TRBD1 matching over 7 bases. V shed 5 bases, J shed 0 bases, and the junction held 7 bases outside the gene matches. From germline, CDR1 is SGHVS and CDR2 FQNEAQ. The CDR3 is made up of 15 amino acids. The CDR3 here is CASSPLTGPSYEQYF. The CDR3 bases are TGTGCCAGCAGCCCGTTGACAGGGCCCTCCTACGAGCAGTACTTC.

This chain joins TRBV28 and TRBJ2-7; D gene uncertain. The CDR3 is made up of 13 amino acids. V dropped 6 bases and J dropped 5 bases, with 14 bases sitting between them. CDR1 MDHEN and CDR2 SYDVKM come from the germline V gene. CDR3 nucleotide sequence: TGTGCCAGCAGCCAAACCGACCGCGACGAGCAGTACTTC. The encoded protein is CASSQTDRDEQYF.

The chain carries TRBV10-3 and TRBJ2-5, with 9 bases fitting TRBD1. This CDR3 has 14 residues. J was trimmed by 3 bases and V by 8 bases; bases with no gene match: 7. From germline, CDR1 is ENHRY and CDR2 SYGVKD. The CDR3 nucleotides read TGTGCCATCGGACGGACAGGGGCGGAAGAGACCCAGTACTTC. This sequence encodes CAIGRTGAEETQYF.

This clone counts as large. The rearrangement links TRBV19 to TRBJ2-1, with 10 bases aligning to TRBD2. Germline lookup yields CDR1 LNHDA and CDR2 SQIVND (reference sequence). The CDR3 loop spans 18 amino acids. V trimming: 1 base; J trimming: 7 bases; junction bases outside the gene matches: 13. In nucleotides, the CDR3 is TGTGCCAGTAGTATAGGGCCGAAGCTAGCGGGAGATATAAATGAGCAGTTCTTC. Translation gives CASSIGPKLAGDINEQFF.

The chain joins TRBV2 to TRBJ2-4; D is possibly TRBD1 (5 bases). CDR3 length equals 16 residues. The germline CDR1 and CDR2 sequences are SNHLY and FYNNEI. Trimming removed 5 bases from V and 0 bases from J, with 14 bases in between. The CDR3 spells CASSPLDTVAKNIQYF. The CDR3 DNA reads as TGTGCCAGCAGTCCCCTGGACACCGTAGCCAAAAACATTCAGTACTTC.

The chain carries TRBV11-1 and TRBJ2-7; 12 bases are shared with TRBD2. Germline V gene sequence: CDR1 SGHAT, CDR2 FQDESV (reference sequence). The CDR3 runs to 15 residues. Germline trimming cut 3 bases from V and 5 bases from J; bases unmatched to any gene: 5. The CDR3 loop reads CASSLMGLAGDEQYF. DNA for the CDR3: TGTGCCAGCAGCTTGATGGGACTAGCGGGCGACGAGCAGTACTTC.

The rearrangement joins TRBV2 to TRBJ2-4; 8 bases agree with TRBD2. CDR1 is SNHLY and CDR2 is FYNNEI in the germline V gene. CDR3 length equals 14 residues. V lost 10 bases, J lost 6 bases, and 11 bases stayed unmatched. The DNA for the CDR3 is TGTGCCACTATCTCGGGGGGGGAAGGAAACATTCAGTACTTC. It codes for CATISGGEGNIQYF.

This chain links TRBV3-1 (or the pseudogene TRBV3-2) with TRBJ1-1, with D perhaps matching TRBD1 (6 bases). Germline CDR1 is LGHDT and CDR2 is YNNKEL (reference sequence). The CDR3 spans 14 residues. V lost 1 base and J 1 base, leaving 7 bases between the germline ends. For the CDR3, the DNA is TGTGCCAGCAGCCAAGCGGACAGGAACACTGAAGCTTTCTTT. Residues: CASSQADRNTEAFF.

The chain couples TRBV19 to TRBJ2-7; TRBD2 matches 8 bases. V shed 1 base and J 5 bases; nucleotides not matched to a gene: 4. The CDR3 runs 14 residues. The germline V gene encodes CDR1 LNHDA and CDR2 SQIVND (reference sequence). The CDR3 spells CASSIAGGPHEQYF. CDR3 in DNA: TGTGCCAGTAGTATAGCGGGAGGGCCCCACGAGCAGTACTTC.

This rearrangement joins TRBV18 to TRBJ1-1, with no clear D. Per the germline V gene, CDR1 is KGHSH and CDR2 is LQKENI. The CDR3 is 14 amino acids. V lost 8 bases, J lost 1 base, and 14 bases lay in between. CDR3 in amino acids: CASLGGLRNTEAFF. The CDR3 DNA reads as TGTGCCAGCCTCGGAGGTTTGCGGAACACTGAAGCTTTCTTT.

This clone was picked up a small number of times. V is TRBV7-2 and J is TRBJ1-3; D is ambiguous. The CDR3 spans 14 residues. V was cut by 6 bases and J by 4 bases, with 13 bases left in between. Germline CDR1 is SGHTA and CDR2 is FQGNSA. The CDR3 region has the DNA TGTGCCAGCAGGTCTCCGGCTTCGGGAAACACCATATATTTT. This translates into CASRSPASGNTIYF.

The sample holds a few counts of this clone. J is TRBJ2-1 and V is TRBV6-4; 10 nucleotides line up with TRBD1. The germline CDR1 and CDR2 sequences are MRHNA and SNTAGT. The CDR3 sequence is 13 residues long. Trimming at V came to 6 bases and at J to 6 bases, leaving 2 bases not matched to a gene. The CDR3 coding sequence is TGTGCCAGCAGGGGGACAGGGGTCAATGAGCAGTTCTTC. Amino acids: CASRGTGVNEQFF.

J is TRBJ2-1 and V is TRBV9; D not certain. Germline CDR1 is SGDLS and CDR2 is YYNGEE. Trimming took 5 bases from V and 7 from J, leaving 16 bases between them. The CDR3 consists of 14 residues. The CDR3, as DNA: TGTGCCAGCAGTAGCTCAGACCTGGGGAATGAGCAGTTCTTC. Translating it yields CASSSSDLGNEQFF. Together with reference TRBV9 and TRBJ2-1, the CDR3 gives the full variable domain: DSGVTQTPKHLITATGQRVTLRCSPRSGDLSVYWYQQSLDQGLQFLIQYYNGEERAKGNILERFSAQQFPDLHSELNLSSLELGDSALYFCASSSSDLGNEQFFGPGTRLTVL.

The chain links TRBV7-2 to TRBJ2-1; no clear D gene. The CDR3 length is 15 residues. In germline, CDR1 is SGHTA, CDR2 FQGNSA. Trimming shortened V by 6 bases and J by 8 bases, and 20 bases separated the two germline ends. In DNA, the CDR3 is TGTGCCAGCAGTTCCCGGTCGATCCCGGGCCATGAGCAGTTCTTC. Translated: CASSSRSIPGHEQFF.

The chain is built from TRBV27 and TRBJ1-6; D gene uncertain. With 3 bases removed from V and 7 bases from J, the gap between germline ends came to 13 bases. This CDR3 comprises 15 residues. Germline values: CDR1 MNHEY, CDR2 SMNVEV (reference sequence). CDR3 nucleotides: TGTGCCAGCAGTTTTGAAGCGGTTGGAAATTCACCCCTCCACTTT. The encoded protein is CASSFEAVGNSPLHF.

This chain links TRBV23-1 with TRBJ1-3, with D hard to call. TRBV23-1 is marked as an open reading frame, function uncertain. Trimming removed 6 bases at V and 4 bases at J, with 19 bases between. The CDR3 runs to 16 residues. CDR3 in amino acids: CASRRVITSLGNTIYF. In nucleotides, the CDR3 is TGCGCCAGCAGGAGAGTAATTACTTCTCTCGGAAACACCATATATTTT.